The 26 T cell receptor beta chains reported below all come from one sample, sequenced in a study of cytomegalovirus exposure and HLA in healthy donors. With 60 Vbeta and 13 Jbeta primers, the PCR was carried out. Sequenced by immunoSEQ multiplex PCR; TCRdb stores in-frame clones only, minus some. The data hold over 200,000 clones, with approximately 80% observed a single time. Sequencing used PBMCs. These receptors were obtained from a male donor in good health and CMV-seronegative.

This CDR3 is CAWSAGTVDNSPLHF. The CDR3 DNA sequence: TGTGCCTGGAGTGCCGGGACAGTTGATAATTCACCCCTCCACTTT. The J gene is TRBJ1-6, the V gene TRBV30, with TRBD1 matching 7 bases. Losses at the gene ends were 1 base for V and 5 bases for J; bases not matched to a gene: 5. The CDR3 has 15 residues. Germline-derived CDR1 and CDR2 are GTSNPN and SVGIG (reference sequence).

CDR3 nucleotide sequence: TGCGCCAGCAGCCAAGGGGGACTAGCTAACACCGGGGAGCTGTTTTTT. Protein sequence: CASSQGGLANTGELFF. The rearrangement joins TRBV5-1 to TRBJ2-2; 9 nucleotides agree with TRBD2. The junction had 6 bases not matched to a gene; V was cut back by 4 bases and J by 2 bases. Germline V gives CDR1 SGHRS, CDR2 YFSETQ. CDR3 length: 16 amino acids.

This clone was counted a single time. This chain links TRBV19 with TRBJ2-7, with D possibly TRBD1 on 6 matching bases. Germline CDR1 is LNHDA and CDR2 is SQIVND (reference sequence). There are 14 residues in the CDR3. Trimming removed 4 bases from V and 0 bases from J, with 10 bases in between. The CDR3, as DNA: TGTGCCAGTAGTACCTACAGGGACTCCTACGAGCAGTACTTC. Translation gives CASSTYRDSYEQYF.

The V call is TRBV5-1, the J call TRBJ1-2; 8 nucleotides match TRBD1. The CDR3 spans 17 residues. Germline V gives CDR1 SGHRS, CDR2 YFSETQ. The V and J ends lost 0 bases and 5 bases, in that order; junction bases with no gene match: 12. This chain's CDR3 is CASSLVPGGASGYGYTF. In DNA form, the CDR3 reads TGCGCCAGCAGCTTGGTGCCAGGGGGCGCGAGTGGATATGGCTACACCTTC.

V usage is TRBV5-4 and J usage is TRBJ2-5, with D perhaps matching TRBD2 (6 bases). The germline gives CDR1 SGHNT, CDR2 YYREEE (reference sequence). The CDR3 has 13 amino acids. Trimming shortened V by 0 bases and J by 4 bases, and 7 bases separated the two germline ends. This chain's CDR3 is CASSLVRGETQYF. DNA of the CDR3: TGTGCCAGCAGCTTGGTGCGGGGAGAGACCCAGTACTTC.

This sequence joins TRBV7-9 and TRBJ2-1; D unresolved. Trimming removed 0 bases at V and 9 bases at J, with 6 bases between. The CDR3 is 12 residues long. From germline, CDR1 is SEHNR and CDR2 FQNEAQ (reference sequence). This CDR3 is CASSLAAVEQFF. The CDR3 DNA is TGTGCCAGCAGCTTAGCCGCGGTTGAGCAGTTCTTC.

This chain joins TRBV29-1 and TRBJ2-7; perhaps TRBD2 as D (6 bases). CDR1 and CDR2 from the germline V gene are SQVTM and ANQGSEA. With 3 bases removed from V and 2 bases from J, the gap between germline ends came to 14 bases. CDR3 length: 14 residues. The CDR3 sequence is CSVDAGSAPYEQYF. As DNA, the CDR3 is TGCAGCGTTGATGCCGGGAGTGCCCCCTACGAGCAGTACTTC.

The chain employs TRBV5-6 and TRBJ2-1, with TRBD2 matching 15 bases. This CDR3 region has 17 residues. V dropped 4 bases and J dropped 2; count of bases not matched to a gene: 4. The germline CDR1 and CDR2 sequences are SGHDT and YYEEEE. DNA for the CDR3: TGTGCCAGCAGCAAGGGACTAGCGGGAGGCCCCTACAATGAGCAGTTCTTC. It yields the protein CASSKGLAGGPYNEQFF.

The CDR3 reads CASSLGDSVYEQYF. In nucleotides, the CDR3 is TGTGCCAGCAGCTTAGGTGACTCGGTCTACGAGCAGTACTTC. The chain carries TRBV7-9 and TRBJ2-7; D is unclear. Germline-derived CDR1 and CDR2 are SEHNR and FQNEAQ (reference sequence). The CDR3 totals 14 residues. Trimming left V 1 base short and J 3 bases short, with 10 bases between.

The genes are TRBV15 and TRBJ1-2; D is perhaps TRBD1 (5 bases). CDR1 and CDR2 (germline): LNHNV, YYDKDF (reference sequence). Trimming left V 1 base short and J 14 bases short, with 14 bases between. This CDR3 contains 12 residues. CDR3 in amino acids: CATSRGRVGRTF. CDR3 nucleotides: TGTGCCACCAGCAGAGGCAGGGTGGGGAGGACCTTC.

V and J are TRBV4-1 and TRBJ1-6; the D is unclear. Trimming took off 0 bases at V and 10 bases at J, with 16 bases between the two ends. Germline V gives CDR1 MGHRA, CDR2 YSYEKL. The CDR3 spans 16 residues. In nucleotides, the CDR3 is TGCGCCAGCAGCCAAGAGTCAGCGGTGGGAGTGTCACCCCTCCACTTT. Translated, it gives CASSQESAVGVSPLHF.

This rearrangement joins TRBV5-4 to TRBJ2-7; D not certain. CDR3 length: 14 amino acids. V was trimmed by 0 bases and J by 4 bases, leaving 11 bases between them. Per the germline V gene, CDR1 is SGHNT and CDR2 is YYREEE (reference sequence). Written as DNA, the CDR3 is TGTGCCAGCAGCTTGGAGAGGCCCCCGTACGAGCAGTACTTC. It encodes CASSLERPPYEQYF.

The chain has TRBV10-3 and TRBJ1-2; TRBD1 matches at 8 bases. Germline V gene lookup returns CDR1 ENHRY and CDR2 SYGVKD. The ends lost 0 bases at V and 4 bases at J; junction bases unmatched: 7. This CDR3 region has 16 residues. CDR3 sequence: CAISESSTGGFYGYTF. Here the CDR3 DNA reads TGTGCCATCAGTGAGTCGAGCACAGGGGGGTTCTATGGCTACACCTTC.

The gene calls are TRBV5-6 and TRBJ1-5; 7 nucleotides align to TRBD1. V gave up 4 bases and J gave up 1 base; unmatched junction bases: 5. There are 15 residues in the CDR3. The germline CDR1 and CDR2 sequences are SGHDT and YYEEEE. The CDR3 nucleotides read TGTGCCAGCAGCCGGGGACAGATAAGCAATCAGCCCCAGCATTTT. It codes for CASSRGQISNQPQHF.

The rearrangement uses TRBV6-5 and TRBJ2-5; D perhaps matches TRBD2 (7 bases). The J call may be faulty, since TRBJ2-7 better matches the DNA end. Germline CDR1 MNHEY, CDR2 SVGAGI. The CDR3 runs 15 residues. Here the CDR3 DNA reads TGTGCCAGCAGTTACTCGGGGGGGGCCGATTACGAGCAGTACTTC. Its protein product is CASSYSGGADYEQYF.

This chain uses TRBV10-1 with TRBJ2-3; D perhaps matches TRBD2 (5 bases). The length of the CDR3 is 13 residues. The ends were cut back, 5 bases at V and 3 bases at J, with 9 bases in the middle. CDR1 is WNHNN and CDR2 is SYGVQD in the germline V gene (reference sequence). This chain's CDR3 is CASSNTRTDTQYF. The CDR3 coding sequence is TGCGCCAGCAGTAATACTAGGACAGATACGCAGTATTTT.

The CDR3 region is CASSGGEGNTGELFF. CDR3 DNA sequence: TGTGCCAGCAGTGGGGGGGAGGGGAACACCGGGGAGCTGTTTTTT. V and J are TRBV6-1 and TRBJ2-2; 7 bases are a match to TRBD2. The CDR3 spans 15 residues. Per germline, CDR1 MNHNS and CDR2 SASEGT. Trimming removed 4 bases from V and 1 base from J; junction bases left unmatched: 3.

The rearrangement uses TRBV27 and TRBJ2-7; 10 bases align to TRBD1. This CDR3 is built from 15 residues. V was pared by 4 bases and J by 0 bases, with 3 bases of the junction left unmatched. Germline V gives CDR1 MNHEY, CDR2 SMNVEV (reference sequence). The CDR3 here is CASSWGQGTSYEQYF. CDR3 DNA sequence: TGTGCCAGCAGTTGGGGACAGGGGACCTCCTACGAGCAGTACTTC.

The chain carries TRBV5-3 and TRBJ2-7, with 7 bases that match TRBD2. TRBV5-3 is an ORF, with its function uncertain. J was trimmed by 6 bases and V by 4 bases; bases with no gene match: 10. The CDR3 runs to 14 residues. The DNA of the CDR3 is TGTGCCAGAAGCGCGGAAGGGGAGGGCCCCGAGCAGTACTTC. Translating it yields CARSAEGEGPEQYF.

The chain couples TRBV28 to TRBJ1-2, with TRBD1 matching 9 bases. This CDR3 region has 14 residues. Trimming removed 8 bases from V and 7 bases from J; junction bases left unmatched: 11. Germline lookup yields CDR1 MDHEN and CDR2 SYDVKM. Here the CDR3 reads CASASGTGIGGYTF. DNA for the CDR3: TGTGCCAGCGCCTCTGGGACAGGGATAGGTGGCTACACCTTC.

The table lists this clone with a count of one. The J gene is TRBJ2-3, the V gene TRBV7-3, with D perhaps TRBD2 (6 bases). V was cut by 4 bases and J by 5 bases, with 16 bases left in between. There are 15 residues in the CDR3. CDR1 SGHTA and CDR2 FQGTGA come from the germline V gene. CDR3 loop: CASSSLVAGRDTQYF. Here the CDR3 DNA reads TGTGCCAGCAGCTCCCTGGTCGCGGGAAGAGATACGCAGTATTTT.

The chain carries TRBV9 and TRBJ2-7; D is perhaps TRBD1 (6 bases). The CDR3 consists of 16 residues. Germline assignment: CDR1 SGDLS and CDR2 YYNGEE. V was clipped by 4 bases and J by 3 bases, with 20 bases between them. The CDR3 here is CASSTDYGQGIYEQYF. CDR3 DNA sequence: TGTGCCAGCAGCACTGATTACGGGCAGGGGATCTACGAGCAGTACTTC.

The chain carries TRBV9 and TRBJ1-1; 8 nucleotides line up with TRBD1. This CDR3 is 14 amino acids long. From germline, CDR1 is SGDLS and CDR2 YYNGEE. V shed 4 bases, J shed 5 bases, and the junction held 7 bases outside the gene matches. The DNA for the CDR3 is TGTGCCAGCAGCTCAGGACAGGGAATAACTGAAGCTTTCTTT. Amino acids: CASSSGQGITEAFF.

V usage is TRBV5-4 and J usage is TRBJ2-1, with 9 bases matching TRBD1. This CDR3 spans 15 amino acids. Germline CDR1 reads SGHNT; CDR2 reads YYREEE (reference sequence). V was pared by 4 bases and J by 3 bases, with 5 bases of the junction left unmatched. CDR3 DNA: TGTGCCAGCAGCACCGGGACAGGGTACTACAATGAGCAGTTCTTC. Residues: CASSTGTGYYNEQFF.

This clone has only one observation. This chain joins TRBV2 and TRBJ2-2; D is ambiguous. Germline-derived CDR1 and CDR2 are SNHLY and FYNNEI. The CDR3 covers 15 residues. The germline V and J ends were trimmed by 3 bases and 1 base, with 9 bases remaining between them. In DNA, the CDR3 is TGTGCCAGCAGTGATTTTCCCGGGAACACCGGGGAGCTGTTTTTT. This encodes CASSDFPGNTGELFF.

CDR3 in amino acids: CASSFRFRSPDTQYF. DNA of the CDR3: TGTGCCAGCAGCTTTCGTTTTCGGAGTCCAGATACGCAGTATTTT. The rearrangement links TRBV5-6 to TRBJ2-3; D gene ambiguous. The germline V gene encodes CDR1 SGHDT and CDR2 YYEEEE. Trimming took 2 bases from V and 4 from J, leaving 14 bases between them. This CDR3 contains 15 residues.